The 19 T cell receptor beta chains in this list originate from one sample, sequenced in a study of molecular identifiers for immune sequencing clone quantification. One entry per CDR3 protein results from TCRdb running MiXCR on the PCR reads. The sample yields 250,000 to 400,000 distinct CDR3 sequences, about 21% seen once. The sequenced sample was naive CD8+ T cells from blood, with Jurkat cell RNA spiked in. Subset reported: FACS-sorted CD8+CD4-CCR7+CD45RA+ naive T cells. These receptors came from a human donor in good health. Some libraries in this study had Jurkat cell RNA spiked in.

At least ten counts were recorded for this clonotype. The chain employs TRBV12-3 or TRBV12-4 and TRBJ2-3, with D uncertain. Trimming shortened V by 7 bases and J by 3 bases, and 11 bases separated the two germline ends. This CDR3 is built from 13 residues. The CDR3 DNA reads TGTGCCAGCATGGTCCCCGGAACAGATACGCAGTATTTT. Translating gives CASMVPGTDTQYF.

This clonotype was recorded at least ten times. The CDR3, as DNA: TGTGCTAGTGGAGCCGGGACAGGGGTCAATGAGCAGTTCTTC. Its translation: CASGAGTGVNEQFF. The V and J genes are TRBV12-5 and TRBJ2-1, with 10 nucleotides matching TRBD1. Germline CDR1 is LGHNT and CDR2 is FRNRAP. This CDR3 has 14 amino acids. V shed 6 bases, J shed 6 bases, and the junction held 5 bases outside the gene matches. Full variable domain (outside the CDR3, taken from reference TRBV12-5 and TRBJ2-1): DARVTQTPRHKVTEMGQEVTMRCQPILGHNTVFWYRQTMMQGLELLAYFRNRAPLDDSGMPKDRFSAEMPDATLATLKIQPSEPRDSAVYFCASGAGTGVNEQFFGPGTRLTVL.

As concerns this clonotype: A much larger clone lies a single base off, so this may be a read error. V is TRBV7-2 and J is TRBJ2-7; the D is unclear. Germline lookup yields CDR1 SGHTA and CDR2 FQGNSA. The CDR3 consists of 14 residues. The CDR3 reads CASSFGAWAYERYF. The CDR3, as DNA: TGTGCCAGCAGCTTCGGTGCTTGGGCCTACGAGCGGTACTTC.

In this sample, this clonotype turned up many times. This chain connects TRBV4-1 to TRBJ2-3, with a weak D call TRBD2 (6 bases). Germline V gene lookup returns CDR1 MGHRA and CDR2 YSYEKL. This CDR3 is 15 amino acids long. Trimming removed 0 bases at V and 6 bases at J, with 13 bases between. The CDR3 DNA reads TGCGCCAGCAGCCAAGATATGCGGAGCGGGGATACGCAGTATTTT. This encodes CASSQDMRSGDTQYF.

This clonotype appeared many times. The rearrangement links TRBV4-3 to TRBJ1-5, with 9 bases lining up with TRBD1. V lost 4 bases, J lost 5 bases, and 12 bases stayed unmatched. The CDR3 extends over 17 amino acids. CDR1 is LGHNA and CDR2 is YSLEER in the germline V gene. DNA for the CDR3: TGCGCCAGCAGCCGACTCTACGGGACAGGGTCCCATCAGCCCCAGCATTTT. Residues: CASSRLYGTGSHQPQHF.

This clonotype showed up just once. Given a much more abundant clone one base away, this may be a read error. V is TRBV30 and J is TRBJ1-2; the match to TRBD1 covers 8 bases. J gave up 8 bases and V 2 bases, and 10 bases lay outside the gene matches. CDR1 is GTSNPN and CDR2 is SVGIG in the germline V gene (reference sequence). This CDR3 comprises 14 residues. CDR3 in DNA: TGTGCCTGGAGTTTGGGGGCAGGGGGCATGGGCTACACCTTC. It codes for CAWSLGAGGMGYTF.

This clonotype appeared many times. This sequence joins TRBV13 and TRBJ2-5, with TRBD1 matching 8 bases. There are 13 residues in the CDR3. Trimming cost V 5 bases and J 5 bases; bases outside gene matches: 4. Germline loops: CDR1 PRHDT, CDR2 FYEKMQ (reference sequence). The CDR3 bases are TGTGCCAGCAGCCAAGACAGGGGTGAGACCCAGTACTTC. Its translation: CASSQDRGETQYF.

Notes on this clonotype: A read error may be the cause here, since a much bigger clone is one base away. Without the conserved terminal phenylalanine or tryptophan, this CDR3 likely stems from a read error. This chain connects TRBV7-9 to TRBJ1-1; the match to TRBD1 covers 11 bases. J lost 6 bases, V lost 5 bases, and 8 bases had no gene match. Germline V lookup: CDR1 SEHNR, CDR2 FQNEAQ (reference sequence). CDR3 size: 15 residues. CDR3 nucleotide sequence: TGTGCCAGCAGCCCTCGGGACAGGGGGAGGTCTGAAGCTTTCTCT. Protein sequence: CASSPRDRGRSEAFS.

The table lists this clonotype with a few counts. A read error may produce the germline difference seen at one junction end. This sequence joins TRBV2 and TRBJ1-3, with 8 bases matching TRBD1. The CDR3 has 15 residues. Germline-derived CDR1 and CDR2 are SNHLY and FYNNEI. The CDR3 loop is CASSEGRGLGDTIYF. CDR3 sequence (DNA): TGTGCCAGCAGTGAAGGCAGGGGGCTTGGAGACACCATATATTTT. The full variable domain, completed using reference TRBV2 and TRBJ1-3, is EPEVTQTPSHQVTQMGQEVILRCVPISNHLYFYWYRQILGQKVEFLVSFYNNEISEKSEIFDDQFSVERPDGSNFTLKIRSTKLEDSAMYFCASSEGRGLGDTIYFGEGSWLTVV.

In its sample, this clonotype was seen many times. V and J are TRBV11-2 and TRBJ1-5; 8 bases fit TRBD1. V gave up 3 bases and J gave up 4 bases; unmatched junction bases: 5. The V gene's germline CDR1 is SGHAT and CDR2 FQNNGV. The CDR3 is 15 amino acids. The CDR3 spells CASSLDRALNQPQHF. In nucleotides, the CDR3 is TGTGCCAGCAGCTTGGACAGGGCACTAAATCAGCCCCAGCATTTT.

This clonotype was seen at least ten times. The chain links TRBV24-1 to TRBJ2-3; D unresolved. Germline loops: CDR1 KGHDR, CDR2 SFDVKD. The CDR3 loop spans 11 amino acids. Trimming left V 4 bases short and J 4 bases short, with 2 bases between. The CDR3 region has the DNA TGTGCCACCAGTGAGGCAGATACGCAGTATTTT. Its translation is CATSEADTQYF.

The sample holds many counts of this clonotype. The chain recombines TRBV7-6 with TRBJ2-7; perhaps TRBD2 as D (5 bases). CDR3 length equals 14 residues. The germline V and J ends were trimmed by 2 bases and 3 bases, with 11 bases remaining between them. Germline V lookup: CDR1 SGHVS, CDR2 FNYEAQ. The CDR3: CASSLTPGSYEQYF. As DNA, the CDR3 is TGTGCCAGCAGCTTAACCCCGGGAAGCTACGAGCAGTACTTC.

This clonotype has just a few counts. The chain employs TRBV11-2 and TRBJ2-2; 9 bases are shared with TRBD1. Unmatched junction bases numbered 6, after V lost 5 bases and J lost 2 bases. Germline V gene sequence: CDR1 SGHAT, CDR2 FQNNGV. CDR3 size: 16 residues. DNA for the CDR3: TGTGCCAGCAGCCCATCGGACAGGGGAAACACCGGGGAGCTGTTTTTT. Its protein is CASSPSDRGNTGELFF.

The sample holds many counts of this clonotype. Because the CDR3's place on the DNA is in doubt, the DNA is left out and the CDR3 is given as listed by TCRdb. The CDR3 sequence: CASSFGPGNTGELFF. V gene TRBV12-3 or TRBV12-4 combines with J gene TRBJ2-2; TRBD1, the D gene given by the table, was not confirmed from the DNA. Both ends counted, the CDR3 spans 15 residues.

On this clonotype itself: Since a much larger clone is just one base distant, this may be a read error. The chain recombines TRBV10-2 with TRBJ2-7; D is tentatively TRBD1 or TRBD2 (5 bases each). The CDR3 runs 14 residues. Germline V gene sequence: CDR1 WSHSY, CDR2 SAAADI. V was trimmed by 6 bases and J by 2 bases, leaving 14 bases between them. DNA for the CDR3: TGCGCCAGCAGGCCGGGACCAGCGGCCTACGAGCAGTACTTC. Amino acid sequence: CASRPGPAAYEQYF.

This clonotype was counted only a few times. The chain's CDR3 is CASSPRPTSGVADTQYF. The CDR3 DNA reads TGTGCCAGCAGCCCCCGCCCCACTAGCGGAGTGGCAGATACGCAGTATTTT. The chain is built from TRBV9 and TRBJ2-3; TRBD2 aligns across 8 bases. Looked up from germline, CDR1 is SGDLS and CDR2 is YYNGEE. V trimming: 4 bases; J trimming: 4 bases; junction bases outside the gene matches: 14. The CDR3 runs 17 residues.

This clonotype was observed a few times. The chain carries TRBV19 and TRBJ2-1; 9 nucleotides align to TRBD2. V dropped 7 bases and J dropped 9; count of bases not matched to a gene: 13. Looked up from germline, CDR1 is LNHDA and CDR2 is SQIVND (reference sequence). The CDR3 is 15 residues long. CDR3 nucleotide sequence: TGTGCCAGTACCGCTAGCGGGAACGGGGGCGCTGAGCAGTTCTTC. It codes for CASTASGNGGAEQFF.

This clonotype occurred many times. The J gene is TRBJ2-7, the V gene TRBV9; 8 bases are shared with TRBD1. The CDR3 extends over 16 amino acids. The J segment lost 0 bases and the V segment lost 0 bases, leaving 5 bases of the junction unmatched. Germline CDR1 and CDR2: SGDLS and YYNGEE. DNA of the CDR3: TGTGCCAGCAGCGTAGTGGGGACAGGCAGCTCCTACGAGCAGTACTTC. It translates to CASSVVGTGSSYEQYF.

This clonotype occurred many times. The gene calls are TRBV28 and TRBJ2-1; D remains unclear. Germline CDR1 and CDR2: MDHEN and SYDVKM. With 2 bases removed from V and 7 bases from J, the gap between germline ends came to 9 bases. The CDR3 spans 13 residues. Written as DNA, the CDR3 is TGTGCCAGCAGTTTAACGTGGGTTAATGAGCAGTTCTTC. This encodes CASSLTWVNEQFF. Based on the CDR3 plus reference TRBV28 and TRBJ2-1, the full variable domain is DVKVTQSSRYLVKRTGEKVFLECVQDMDHENMFWYRQDPGLGLRLIYFSYDVKMKEKGDIPEGYSVSREKKERFSLILESASTNQTSMYLCASSLTWVNEQFFGPGTRLTVL.